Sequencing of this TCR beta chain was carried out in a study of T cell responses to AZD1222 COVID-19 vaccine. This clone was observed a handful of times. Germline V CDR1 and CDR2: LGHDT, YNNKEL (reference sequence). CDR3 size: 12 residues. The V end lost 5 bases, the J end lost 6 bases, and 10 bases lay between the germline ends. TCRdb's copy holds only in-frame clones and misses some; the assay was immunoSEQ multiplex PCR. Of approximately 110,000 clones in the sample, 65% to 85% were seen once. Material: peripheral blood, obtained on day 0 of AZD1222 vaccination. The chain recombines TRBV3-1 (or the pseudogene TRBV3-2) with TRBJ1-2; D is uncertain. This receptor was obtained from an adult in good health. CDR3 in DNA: TGTGCCAGCAGCTTCCAGACGGATGGCTACACCTTC. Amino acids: CASSFQTDGYTF.